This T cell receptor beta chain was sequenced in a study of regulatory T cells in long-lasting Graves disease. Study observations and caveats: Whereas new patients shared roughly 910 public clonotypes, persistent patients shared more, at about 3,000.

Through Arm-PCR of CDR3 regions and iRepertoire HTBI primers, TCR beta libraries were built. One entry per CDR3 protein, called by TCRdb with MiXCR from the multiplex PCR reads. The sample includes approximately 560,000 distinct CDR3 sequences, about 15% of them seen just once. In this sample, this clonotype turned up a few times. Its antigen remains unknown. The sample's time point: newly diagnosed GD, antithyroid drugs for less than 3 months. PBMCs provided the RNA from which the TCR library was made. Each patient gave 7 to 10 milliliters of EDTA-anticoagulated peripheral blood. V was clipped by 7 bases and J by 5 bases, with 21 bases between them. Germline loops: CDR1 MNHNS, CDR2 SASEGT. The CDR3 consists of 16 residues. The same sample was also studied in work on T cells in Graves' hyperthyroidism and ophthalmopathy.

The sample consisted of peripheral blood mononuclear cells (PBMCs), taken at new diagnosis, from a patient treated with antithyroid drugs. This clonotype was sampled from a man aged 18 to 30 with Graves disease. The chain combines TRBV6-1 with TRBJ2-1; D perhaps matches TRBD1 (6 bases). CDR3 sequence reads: CASKKREGGTHNEQFF. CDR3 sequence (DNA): TGTGCCAGCAAAAAACGGGAAGGGGGTACCCACAATGAGCAGTTCTTC.